This T cell receptor beta chain was retrieved from a study of shared clonotypes between healthy human individuals. Profiling relied on immunoSEQ multiplex PCR, and the TCRdb table lists in-frame clones only, not all of them. The table records roughly 2.2 million clones, about 92% of them present only once. Healthy HIV-negative adults with no recent acute infections or vaccinations were recruited as donors. Trimming at V came to 6 bases and at J to 5 bases, leaving 7 bases not matched to a gene. Germline CDR1 MDHEN, CDR2 SYDVKM. This CDR3 has 14 amino acids. V usage is TRBV28 and J usage is TRBJ2-7; TRBD1 aligns across 10 bases. The clonotype originates from a man between 18 and 35 years old in good health. Some clones in this sample may be carry-over from other donors' samples. Source material: naive CD4+ T cells from PBMCs. Subset in this sample: CD45RA+ positively selected. Here the CDR3 reads CASRPGTGVHEQYF. CDR3 sequence (DNA): TGTGCCAGCAGGCCTGGGACAGGGGTCCACGAGCAGTACTTC.